This is a list of T cell receptor beta chains from one sample in a study of cytomegalovirus exposure and HLA in healthy donors. Assay: immunoSEQ multiplex PCR; the TCRdb copy retains only in-frame clones and omits some. In the table there are some 84,000 clones, around 74% of which are singletons. The sample was PBMCs. The receptors were sampled from a boy aged 5-17 years in good health and CMV-seronegative. CDR3s leave out the opening cysteine and the closing phenylalanine or tryptophan. The order of the fields is J gene, V gene, CDR3 protein.

TRBJ1-5	TRBV21-1	ASSSSGSQPQH
TRBJ2-3	TRBV6-5	ASSYSTPSTDTQY
TRBJ1-1	TRBV7-9	ASSPRQGWGSDTEAF
TRBJ1-3	TRBV6-5	ASSPWTGGMNTIY
TRBJ1-1	TRBV27	ASSSKTGDAF
TRBJ1-1	TRBV19	ASLSGYEAF
TRBJ2-2	TRBV5-4	ASSIRTRVDTGELF
TRBJ1-2	TRBV7-2	ASSLGTQGSGGYT
TRBJ2-7	TRBV11-2	ASKDSPSYEQY
TRBJ1-2	TRBV7-8	ASSLLSGTGVNNGYT
TRBJ2-1	TRBV11-3	ASSLPGSGNEQF
TRBJ2-1	TRBV4-1	ASSHATRGGHEQF
TRBJ1-5	TRBV4-2	ASSHHAAEGQPQH
TRBJ1-4	TRBV4-3	ASSQVTGQPNEKLF
TRBJ1-2	TRBV5-1	ASSLSGGGYT
TRBJ1-5	TRBV27	ASSPSRMNQPQH
TRBJ2-1	TRBV18	ASSPRDRYNEQF
TRBJ2-1	TRBV7-6	ASSLVQGYNEQF
TRBJ2-7	TRBV5-6	ASSFRTGLTYEQY
TRBJ1-4	TRBV7-8	ASSLGGDTNEKLF
TRBJ1-2	TRBV4-1	ASSQASELTMGGYT
TRBJ2-1	TRBV4-1	ASSQSLLAGGQDEQF
TRBJ1-2	TRBV19	ASSLQGADRGYT
TRBJ2-1	TRBV27	ASSLLQAYNEQF
TRBJ1-2	TRBV9	ASSETALVPGYT
TRBJ1-1	TRBV7-9	ASSFTEVTEAF
TRBJ2-1	TRBV29-1	SVEAARGEQF
TRBJ1-2	TRBV30	AWSVWGGASGYT
TRBJ2-1	TRBV11-2	ASSLGSGRAGGYNEQF
TRBJ2-7	TRBV19	ASRSSVYEQY
TRBJ1-6	TRBV5-4	ASSYYSLGSPLH
TRBJ1-6	TRBV6-1	ASSDDRGKAPLH
TRBJ2-5	TRBV11-3	ASSLGGDRDGETQY
TRBJ2-1	TRBV27	ASSPPTKEQF
TRBJ1-1	TRBV28	ASSLANGEAF
TRBJ1-5	TRBV29-1	SVVLEGTGNQPQH